This T cell receptor beta chain was recorded in a study of blood T cell repertoires in COVID-19. Whole-study context: Whether acute or convalescent, the COVID-19 samples came from the United States, Italy and Spain. The cDNA or gDNA used as material had been derived from T cells, B-cell-depleted T cells, or PBMCs.

Germline V gene sequence: CDR1 MNHEY, CDR2 SVGAGI. J was trimmed by 7 bases and V by 2 bases; bases with no gene match: 5. The CDR3 consists of 15 residues. Authors' processing steps: How many nucleated cells were present was estimated from reference gene primer amplification. Data came from immunoSEQ multiplex PCR; TCRdb stores just in-frame clones and leaves some out. Clonal size and the V and J genes are those of that table, whereas D and trimming came from the DNA. The repertoire consists of 100,000 to 150,000 clones, with roughly 85% occurring once and the leading ten covering 20% to 30%. J is TRBJ2-1 and V is TRBV6-5; 10 bases align to TRBD2. This clonotype was sampled from a woman older than 75 with acute or convalescent COVID-19. Sequenced: peripheral blood. The CDR3 DNA is TGTGCCAGCAGTTACAGCGGGGGGGGGCAGAATGAGCAGTTCTTC. Its translation: CASSYSGGGQNEQFF.